One sample yielded the 9 T cell receptor beta chains listed below, sequenced in a study of Graves' ophthalmopathy and Graves' hyperthyroidism. TCR beta CDR3 regions were amplified from RNA transcripts. Investigators did first-round RT-PCR with HTBI primers, then second-round multiplex PCR. TCRdb reprocessed the multiplex PCR reads via MiXCR and lists one record per CDR3 protein. The sample includes approximately 640,000 distinct CDR3 sequences, 35% to 50% of them seen just once. The sequencing input was peripheral blood. These receptors came from an adult man with Graves' ophthalmopathy.

This clonotype showed up many times. The chain combines TRBV5-1 with TRBJ1-1; D is unresolved. This CDR3 has 15 amino acids. V gave up 4 bases and J gave up 0 bases, with 13 bases separating them. Germline lookup yields CDR1 SGHRS and CDR2 YFSETQ. CDR3 DNA: TGCGCCAGCAGCAAAGGGTCTGTAATGAACACTGAAGCTTTCTTT. Translation: CASSKGSVMNTEAFF.

This clonotype was counted only a few times. This sequence joins TRBV29-1 and TRBJ2-2, with TRBD1 matching 8 bases. CDR1 is SQVTM, CDR2 ANQGSEA, per germline. Trimming took 8 bases from V and 3 from J; bases not matched to a gene: 11. The CDR3 has 15 amino acids. The CDR3 protein is CSPIPETGDTGELFF. The CDR3 DNA reads as TGCAGCCCAATCCCCGAGACAGGGGACACCGGGGAGCTGTTTTTT.

This clonotype was seen repeatedly, ten times or more. Here the CDR3 reads CASSSGPNTGELFF. CDR3 DNA sequence: TGTGCCAGCAGCTCGGGACCGAACACCGGGGAGCTGTTTTTT. The rearrangement uses TRBV12-3 or TRBV12-4 and TRBJ2-2, with D tentatively TRBD1 or TRBD2 (5 bases each). Trimming shortened V by 6 bases and J by 0 bases, and 8 bases separated the two germline ends. This CDR3 spans 14 amino acids.

This clonotype was counted ten times or more. The chain is built from TRBV6-6 and TRBJ1-4; 7 positions agree with TRBD1. This CDR3 is built from 15 residues. Germline lookup yields CDR1 MNHNY and CDR2 SVGAGI (reference sequence). V shed 5 bases, J shed 4 bases, and the junction held 7 bases outside the gene matches. For the CDR3, the DNA is TGTGCCAGCAGTATCCGACAGGGAGATAATGAAAAACTGTTTTTT. Amino acids: CASSIRQGDNEKLFF.

The V gene is TRBV7-9, the J gene TRBJ1-4; 11 positions match TRBD1. The CDR3 has 16 amino acids. Losses at the gene ends were 1 base for V and 7 bases for J; bases not matched to a gene: 5. In germline, CDR1 is SEHNR, CDR2 FQNEAQ (reference sequence). The CDR3 DNA sequence: TGTGCCAGCAGCTTAGGAGGACAGGGGGCGCTTGAAAAACTGTTTTTT. It translates to CASSLGGQGALEKLFF.

In regard to this clonotype: Since the CDR3 does not end with the conserved phenylalanine or tryptophan, this likely comes from a read error. The chain is built from TRBV6-6 and TRBJ2-7, with unresolved D. V was clipped by 6 bases and J by 3 bases, with 6 bases between them. CDR1 and CDR2 (germline): MNHNY, SVGAGI (reference sequence). The CDR3 runs 11 residues. The chain's CDR3 is CASSPDYEQYL. The CDR3 DNA reads TGTGCCAGCAGCCCAGACTACGAGCAGTACCTC.

This clonotype was counted ten times or more. This sequence joins TRBV11-2 and TRBJ1-1; no definite D call. Germline V gene sequence: CDR1 SGHAT, CDR2 FQNNGV. V was shortened by 4 bases and J by 10 bases, with 16 bases between the two germline ends. CDR3 length equals 13 residues. The CDR3 loop is CASSSTGGSGAFF. The CDR3 DNA is TGTGCCAGCAGCTCGACCGGCGGGTCTGGAGCTTTCTTT.

This clonotype has at least ten counts. The rearrangement uses TRBV24-1 and TRBJ1-1; D not certain. The germline gives CDR1 KGHDR, CDR2 SFDVKD. The CDR3 runs to 12 residues. V dropped 4 bases and J dropped 2 bases, with 4 bases sitting between them. CDR3 DNA sequence: TGTGCCACCAGTGAAGAAAACACTGAAGCTTTCTTT. Protein: CATSEENTEAFF.

The rearrangement uses TRBV5-4 and TRBJ2-2; 8 nucleotides agree with TRBD1. Germline V gene data show CDR1 as SGHNT and CDR2 as YYREEE (reference sequence). The CDR3 spans 15 residues. The V and J ends lost 4 bases and 4 bases, in that order; junction bases with no gene match: 6. The CDR3 nucleotides read TGTGCCAGCAGCCGGGGACAGGACCGCACCGGGGAGCTGTTTTTT. It codes for CASSRGQDRTGELFF.